These 17 T cell receptor beta chains came from one sample sequenced in a study of T cell responses to AZD1222 COVID-19 vaccine. Repertoires were generated with immunoSEQ multiplex PCR, while TCRdb's copy carries only in-frame clones and drops some. Seen here are roughly 100,000 clones, 86% observed once, and the top ten hold 2.5% to 4%. The sample was peripheral blood, taken 28 days after the second dose of the MenACWY control vaccine. The receptor source for this set is an adult who received the MenACWY meningococcal vaccine as a control.

V gene TRBV27 combines with J gene TRBJ1-6, with D perhaps matching TRBD1 (5 bases). The germline V gene encodes CDR1 MNHEY and CDR2 SMNVEV (reference sequence). Trimming took off 6 bases at V and 0 bases at J, with 12 bases between the two ends. CDR3 length equals 16 residues. The chain's CDR3 is CASSPRASSYNSPLHF. The CDR3 DNA follows: TGTGCCAGCAGCCCCAGGGCAAGCTCCTATAATTCACCCCTCCACTTT.

This sequence joins TRBV4-2 and TRBJ2-5; 14 bases are a match to TRBD2. This CDR3 region has 17 residues. Germline assignment: CDR1 LGHNA and CDR2 YNFKEQ. Trimming at V came to 4 bases and at J to 5 bases, leaving 9 bases not matched to a gene. CDR3 DNA sequence: TGTGCCAGCAGCCGACGGACTAGCGGGGGGCCCTCGGAGACCCAGTACTTC. It translates to CASSRRTSGGPSETQYF.

V and J are TRBV11-2 and TRBJ1-2; D uncertain. Germline assignment: CDR1 SGHAT and CDR2 FQNNGV. Trimming removed 0 bases from V and 7 bases from J, with 6 bases in between. This CDR3 is 12 amino acids long. The CDR3 sequence is CASSLDRSGYTF. CDR3 nucleotide sequence: TGTGCCAGCAGCTTAGATCGAAGTGGCTACACCTTC.

The CDR3, as DNA: TGTGCCAGCAGCCACAGGGGGGACAGGGTTAGTAATGAGCAGTTCTTC. Its translation is CASSHRGDRVSNEQFF. The rearrangement links TRBV7-2 to TRBJ2-1; TRBD1 matches at 9 bases. Germline values: CDR1 SGHTA, CDR2 FQGNSA. J gave up 7 bases and V 5 bases, and 12 bases lay outside the gene matches. CDR3 length: 16 amino acids.

This chain connects TRBV12-3 or TRBV12-4 to TRBJ2-3, with a weak D call TRBD1 (6 bases). V lost 6 bases and J lost 4, with 11 bases in between. The CDR3 runs to 13 residues. The CDR3 DNA sequence: TGTGCCAGCAGCCAGTCAGGGGCAGATACGCAGTATTTT. It specifies CASSQSGADTQYF.

The genes are TRBV30 and TRBJ2-6; 7 positions agree with TRBD2. CDR1 is GTSNPN, CDR2 SVGIG, per germline (reference sequence). Trimming took 4 bases from V and 3 from J; bases not matched to a gene: 12. The CDR3 runs to 17 residues. CDR3 sequence (DNA): TGTGCCTGGAAGTCCGGCGGGGGAGTGATTGGGGCCAACGTCCTGACTTTC. Translation gives CAWKSGGGVIGANVLTF.

The V and J genes are TRBV11-2 and TRBJ2-3, with 12 bases identical to TRBD2. V shed 4 bases, J shed 4 bases, and the junction held 3 bases outside the gene matches. Germline V gene lookup returns CDR1 SGHAT and CDR2 FQNNGV. The CDR3 has 15 amino acids. In nucleotides, the CDR3 is TGTGCCAGCAGCTCTCTAGCGGGGGGGGCAGATACGCAGTATTTT. The encoded protein is CASSSLAGGADTQYF.

The chain recombines TRBV7-9 with TRBJ2-1; TRBD1 or TRBD2 may be the D gene (5 bases each). The germline gives CDR1 SEHNR, CDR2 FQNEAQ (reference sequence). The ends were cut back, 5 bases at V and 0 bases at J, with 14 bases in the middle. This CDR3 region has 16 residues. In nucleotides, the CDR3 is TGTGCCAGCAGCCTAGGGACGGACCGCTCCTACAATGAGCAGTTCTTC. This sequence encodes CASSLGTDRSYNEQFF.

The chain couples TRBV6-5 to TRBJ1-5; D perhaps matches TRBD1 (5 bases). CDR1 MNHEY and CDR2 SVGAGI come from the germline V gene. V was pared by 8 bases and J by 3 bases, with 17 bases between. The CDR3 contains 15 residues. The CDR3 DNA follows: TGTGCCAGCCAACTTCAGGGTCCCGCCAATCAGCCCCAGCATTTT. The encoded protein is CASQLQGPANQPQHF.

This chain uses TRBV13 with TRBJ2-5; 9 bases line up with TRBD2. The CDR3 has 18 amino acids. Germline assignment: CDR1 PRHDT and CDR2 FYEKMQ (reference sequence). V trimming: 4 bases; J trimming: 7 bases; junction bases outside the gene matches: 19. CDR3 bases: TGTGCCAGCAGCTCCCCCCGAGGCGGGGGGGCCGTTTTAGGGACCCAGTACTTC. Protein sequence: CASSSPRGGGAVLGTQYF.

The rearrangement joins TRBV6-5 to TRBJ1-3, with D possibly TRBD1 on 5 matching bases. Germline-derived CDR1 and CDR2 are MNHEY and SVGAGI. The length of the CDR3 is 15 residues. The germline V and J ends were trimmed by 6 bases and 2 bases, with 14 bases remaining between them. The CDR3 is CASRGSGRAGNTIYF. The CDR3 bases are TGTGCCAGCAGGGGTTCGGGGCGAGCTGGAAACACCATATATTTT.

The CDR3 sequence is CASSPGQQETQYF. The CDR3 DNA follows: TGTGCCAGCTCACCGGGACAACAAGAGACCCAGTACTTC. The V call is TRBV18, the J call TRBJ2-5; D possibly corresponds to TRBD1 (6 bases). Trimming removed 3 bases from V and 2 bases from J, with 7 bases in between. Germline V CDR1 and CDR2: KGHSH, LQKENI. The CDR3 spans 13 residues.

This clone was observed a handful of times. The chain links TRBV9 to TRBJ2-5, with 14 bases identical to TRBD2. Looked up from germline, CDR1 is SGDLS and CDR2 is YYNGEE. The CDR3 loop spans 16 amino acids. The trim removed 0 bases at V and 4 bases at J, leaving 2 bases unmatched. CDR3 DNA sequence: TGTGCCAGCAGCGTAGGGACTAGCGGGGGGACAGAGACCCAGTACTTC. Encoded protein: CASSVGTSGGTETQYF.

This clone was found a few times. The chain has TRBV2 and TRBJ2-1; TRBD1 matches 9 bases. J lost 4 bases, V lost 7 bases, and 5 bases had no gene match. Germline V gene sequence: CDR1 SNHLY, CDR2 FYNNEI. This CDR3 contains 14 residues. The CDR3: CASKGTGSYNEQFF. CDR3 DNA: TGTGCCAGCAAGGGGACAGGGAGTTACAATGAGCAGTTCTTC.

The V call is TRBV7-6, the J call TRBJ2-2; weak D call: TRBD2 (6 bases). Germline assignment: CDR1 SGHVS and CDR2 FNYEAQ. V lost 4 bases and J 7 bases, leaving 22 bases between the germline ends. This CDR3 spans 17 amino acids. The CDR3 DNA sequence: TGTGCCAGCAGCTCCCCGGCGGGTGGGACTCGAATCGGGGAGCTGTTTTTT. The encoded protein is CASSSPAGGTRIGELFF.

The chain recombines TRBV18 with TRBJ2-1; D assignment may be TRBD1 or TRBD2 (5 bases each). Germline CDR1 KGHSH, CDR2 LQKENI. The germline V and J ends were trimmed by 2 bases and 7 bases, with 15 bases remaining between them. The CDR3 runs 15 residues. The CDR3 nucleotides read TGTGCCAGCTCACCAATAAGGGGACCGAGAAATGAGCAGTTCTTC. Residues: CASSPIRGPRNEQFF. Full variable domain (rest looked up from reference TRBV18 and TRBJ2-1): NAGVMQNPRHLVRRRGQEARLRCSPMKGHSHVYWYRQLPEEGLKFMVYLQKENIIDESGMPKERFSAEFPKEGPSILRIQQVVRGDSAAYFCASSPIRGPRNEQFFGPGTRLTVL.

The chain joins TRBV6-5 to TRBJ2-7, with 9 bases matching TRBD1. V trimming: 11 bases; J trimming: 3 bases; junction bases outside the gene matches: 8. Germline CDR1 MNHEY, CDR2 SVGAGI. The CDR3 sequence is 13 residues long. The CDR3 bases are TGTGCCGGCACCTTGGGACAGGGCTACGAGCAGTACTTC. Its protein product is CAGTLGQGYEQYF.